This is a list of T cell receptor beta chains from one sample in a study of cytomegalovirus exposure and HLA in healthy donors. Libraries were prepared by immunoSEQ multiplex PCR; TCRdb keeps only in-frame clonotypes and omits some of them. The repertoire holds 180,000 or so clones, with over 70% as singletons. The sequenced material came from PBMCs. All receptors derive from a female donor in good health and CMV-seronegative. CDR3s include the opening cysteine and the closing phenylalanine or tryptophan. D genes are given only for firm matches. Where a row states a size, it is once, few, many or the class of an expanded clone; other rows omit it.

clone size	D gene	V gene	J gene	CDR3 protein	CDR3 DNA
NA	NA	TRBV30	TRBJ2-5	CAWSGGGGGRETQYF	TGTGCCTGGAGTGGGGGGGGCGGGGGAAGGGAGACCCAGTACTTC
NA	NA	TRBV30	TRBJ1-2	CAWTNPYGYTF	TGTGCCTGGACCAATCCCTATGGCTACACCTTC
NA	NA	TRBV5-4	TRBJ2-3	CASSLGPGEGTQYF	TGTGCCAGCAGCTTGGGACCTGGAGAAGGCACGCAGTATTTT
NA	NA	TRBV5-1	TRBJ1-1	CASSLGQIYSYTEAFF	TGCGCCAGCAGCCTGGGACAAATATATTCTTATACTGAAGCTTTCTTT
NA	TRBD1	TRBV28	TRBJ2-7	CASSLSDRKQYF	TGTGCCAGCAGTTTATCGGACAGGAAGCAGTACTTC
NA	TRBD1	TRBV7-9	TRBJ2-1	CASSTGDRQHYNEQFF	TGTGCCAGCAGCACCGGGGACAGGCAACATTACAATGAGCAGTTCTTC
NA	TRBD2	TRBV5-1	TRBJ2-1	CASSILAGEGYEQFF	TGCGCCAGCAGCATCTTAGCGGGGGAAGGGTATGAGCAGTTCTTC
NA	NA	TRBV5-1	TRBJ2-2	CASSLPGVRRGLNTGELFF	TGCGCCAGCAGCTTGCCGGGTGTACGCCGAGGGCTAAACACCGGGGAGCTGTTTTTT
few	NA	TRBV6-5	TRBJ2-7	CASSYSYDAYEQYF	TGTGCCAGCAGTTACTCGTACGATGCGTACGAGCAGTACTTC
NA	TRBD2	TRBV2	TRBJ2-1	CASSEAPPGLANLAEQFF	TGTGCCAGCAGTGAAGCCCCTCCGGGACTAGCGAACCTGGCGGAGCAGTTCTTC
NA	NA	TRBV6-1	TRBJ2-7	CATPPRLGSEQYF	TGTGCCACCCCCCCCCGGTTGGGCTCCGAGCAGTACTTC
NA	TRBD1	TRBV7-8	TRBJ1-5	CASSLARDSQLIYGQPQHF	TGTGCCAGCAGCTTAGCAAGGGACAGCCAACTAATTTACGGTCAGCCCCAGCATTTT
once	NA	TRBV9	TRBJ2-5	CASSVEAGQETQYF	TGTGCCAGCAGCGTAGAGGCAGGACAAGAGACCCAGTACTTC
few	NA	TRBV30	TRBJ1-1	CAWRVMRDTEAFF	TGTGCCTGGAGAGTAATGAGGGATACTGAAGCTTTCTTT
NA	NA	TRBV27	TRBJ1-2	CASALTVNYGYTF	TGTGCCAGCGCCCTTACTGTAAACTATGGCTACACCTTC
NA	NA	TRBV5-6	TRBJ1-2	CASSLLWEGQNYGYTF	TGTGCCAGCAGCTTATTATGGGAGGGTCAGAACTATGGCTACACCTTC
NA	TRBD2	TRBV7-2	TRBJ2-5	CASSLNSGGQETQYF	TGTGCCAGCAGCTTAAATAGCGGGGGCCAAGAGACCCAGTACTTC
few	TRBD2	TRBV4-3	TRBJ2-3	CASSQEQSGGTADTQYF	TGCGCCAGCAGCCAAGAGCAGAGCGGGGGGACAGCAGATACGCAGTATTTT
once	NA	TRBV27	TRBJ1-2	CASSSNPQGRGGYTF	TGTGCCAGCAGTTCGAATCCACAGGGCAGAGGTGGCTACACCTTC
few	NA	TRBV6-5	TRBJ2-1	CASSPRSHNEQFF	TGTGCCAGCAGTCCCCGGAGCCACAATGAGCAGTTCTTC
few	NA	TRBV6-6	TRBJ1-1	CASSYSEAGRREAFF	TGTGCCAGCAGTTACTCTGAAGCAGGGAGGCGGGAAGCTTTCTTT
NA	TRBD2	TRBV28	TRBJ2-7	CASRGTSGSSYEQYF	TGTGCCAGCAGGGGGACTAGCGGGTCCTCCTACGAGCAGTACTTC
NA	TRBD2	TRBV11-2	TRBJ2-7	CASSLGSGRYEQYF	TGTGCCAGCAGCTTGGGGTCCGGGAGGTACGAGCAGTACTTC
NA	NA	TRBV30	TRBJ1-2	CAWTPSQYGYTF	TGTGCCTGGACCCCTAGTCAATATGGCTACACCTTC
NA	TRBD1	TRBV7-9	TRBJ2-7	CASSRRTGDYEQYF	TGTGCCAGCAGCCGACGGACAGGGGACTACGAGCAGTACTTC
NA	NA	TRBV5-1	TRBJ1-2	CASSLGRVGNYGYTF	TGCGCCAGCAGCTTGGGCAGGGTGGGAAACTATGGCTACACCTTC
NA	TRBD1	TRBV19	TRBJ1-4	CASTITGTGATGAYEKLFF	TGTGCCAGTACGATTACCGGGACAGGGGCCACCGGGGCTTATGAAAAACTGTTTTTT
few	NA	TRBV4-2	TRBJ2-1	CASSQEWANNEQFF	TGTGCCAGCAGCCAAGAATGGGCAAACAATGAGCAGTTCTTC
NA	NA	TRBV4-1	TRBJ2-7	CASSQEGAEGYEQYF	TGCGCCAGCAGCCAAGAGGGAGCGGAAGGCTACGAGCAGTACTTC
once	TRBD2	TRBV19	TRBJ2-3	CASSITGTSGYDTQYF	TGTGCCAGTAGTATAACCGGGACTAGCGGATACGATACGCAGTATTTT
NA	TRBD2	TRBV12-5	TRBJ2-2	CASGLAPRGLAGSTGELFF	TGTGCTAGTGGTTTGGCACCCCGGGGACTAGCGGGGAGTACCGGGGAGCTGTTTTTT
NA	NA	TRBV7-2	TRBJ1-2	CASSSTASYGYTF	TGTGCCAGCAGCTCGACAGCAAGCTATGGCTACACCTTC
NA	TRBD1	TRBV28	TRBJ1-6	CASSKTDRYNSPLHF	TGTGCCAGCAGTAAAACGGACAGGTATAATTCACCCCTCCACTTT
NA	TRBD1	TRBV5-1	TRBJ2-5	CASSLDRGGGTQYF	TGCGCCAGCAGCTTAGACAGGGGAGGCGGGACCCAGTACTTC
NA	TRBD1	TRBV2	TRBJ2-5	CASSMGQGARETQYF	TGTGCCAGCAGTATGGGACAGGGGGCTAGGGAGACCCAGTACTTC
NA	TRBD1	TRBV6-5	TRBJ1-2	CASSNDRAGGYTF	TGTGCCAGCAGTAACGACAGGGCGGGCGGCTACACCTTC
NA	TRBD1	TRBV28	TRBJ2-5	CASSSQGAQYF	TGTGCCAGCAGTTCCCAGGGGGCACAGTACTTC
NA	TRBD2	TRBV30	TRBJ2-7	CAWSAGLAVYEQYF	TGTGCCTGGAGTGCGGGACTAGCGGTCTACGAGCAGTACTTC
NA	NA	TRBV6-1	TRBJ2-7	CASSEEVRGHEQYF	TGTGCCAGCAGTGAAGAAGTCAGGGGCCACGAGCAGTACTTC
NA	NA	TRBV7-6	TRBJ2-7	CASSLDPEFYEQYF	TGTGCCAGCAGCTTAGACCCGGAGTTCTACGAGCAGTACTTC
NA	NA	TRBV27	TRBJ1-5	CASSITGLGQPQHF	TGTGCCAGCTCTATAACAGGGCTAGGTCAGCCCCAGCATTTT
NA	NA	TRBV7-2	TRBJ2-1	CASSLSRNNEQFF	TGTGCCAGCAGCTTATCGCGGAACAATGAGCAGTTCTTC
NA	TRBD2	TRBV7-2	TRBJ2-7	CASSSGLTGREVLYEQYF	TGTGCCAGCAGCTCGGGCCTCACTGGGCGGGAGGTGCTCTACGAGCAGTACTTC